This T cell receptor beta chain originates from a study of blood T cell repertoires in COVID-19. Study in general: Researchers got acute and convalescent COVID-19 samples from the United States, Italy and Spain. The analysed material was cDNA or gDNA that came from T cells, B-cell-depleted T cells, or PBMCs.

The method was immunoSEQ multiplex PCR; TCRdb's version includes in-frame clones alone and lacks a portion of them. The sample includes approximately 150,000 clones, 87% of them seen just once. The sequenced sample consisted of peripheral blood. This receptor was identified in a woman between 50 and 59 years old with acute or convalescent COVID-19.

CDR3: CASSDRRAQGSNQPQHF. The CDR3 nucleotides read TGTGCCAGCAGTGATCGCCGGGCCCAGGGGAGCAATCAGCCCCAGCATTTT. The gene calls are TRBV6-1 and TRBJ1-5; a possible D gene is TRBD1 (6 bases). CDR1 and CDR2 (germline): MNHNS, SASEGT. The CDR3 has 17 amino acids. Trimming took off 3 bases at V and 1 base at J, with 16 bases between the two ends.